Below, 26 T cell receptor beta chains from the same sample are listed, as sequenced in a study of blood T cell repertoires in COVID-19. Profiling relied on immunoSEQ multiplex PCR, and the TCRdb table lists in-frame clones only, not all of them. The sample lists just under 65,000 clones; around three quarters were seen once. The source material was peripheral blood. These receptors all stem from a human donor in a cohort sampled during active COVID-19.

The chain joins TRBV11-2 to TRBJ2-7; 7 bases fit TRBD1. CDR3 size: 15 residues. Trimming at V came to 5 bases and at J to 3 bases, leaving 10 bases not matched to a gene. Germline assignment: CDR1 SGHAT and CDR2 FQNNGV. This CDR3 is CASSRQGSVSYEQYF. The CDR3 DNA is TGTGCCAGCAGCCGACAGGGATCCGTAAGCTACGAGCAGTACTTC.

This clone was detected a few times. The rearrangement uses TRBV5-5 and TRBJ1-5; 8 nucleotides align to TRBD1. Germline values: CDR1 SGHKS, CDR2 YYEKEE (reference sequence). J gave up 0 bases and V 4 bases, and 12 bases lay outside the gene matches. The CDR3 loop spans 18 amino acids. CDR3 region: CASSAIGTGVYSNQPQHF. CDR3 in DNA: TGTGCCAGCAGCGCCATCGGGACAGGCGTCTATAGCAATCAGCCCCAGCATTTT.

The rearrangement uses TRBV5-6 and TRBJ2-6; tentatively, D is TRBD2 (6 bases). This CDR3 has 17 amino acids. Trimming removed 0 bases from V and 0 bases from J, with 10 bases in between. CDR1 is SGHDT and CDR2 is YYEEEE in the germline V gene. The CDR3 region has the DNA TGTGCCAGCAGCTTGGCGGGAGATGTCTCTGGGGCCAACGTCCTGACTTTC. Translating gives CASSLAGDVSGANVLTF.

This clone was seen more than once but under ten times. The rearrangement uses TRBV12-3 or TRBV12-4 and TRBJ2-5; D is uncertain. The CDR3 loop spans 11 amino acids. V gave up 4 bases and J gave up 3 bases, with 3 bases separating them. The CDR3 sequence: CASSYKETQYF. In DNA form, the CDR3 reads TGTGCCAGCAGTTATAAAGAGACCCAGTACTTC.

The chain is built from TRBV19 and TRBJ1-1; 8 bases are a match to TRBD1. The CDR3 has 16 amino acids. Per germline, CDR1 LNHDA and CDR2 SQIVND (reference sequence). The J segment lost 1 base and the V segment lost 9 bases, leaving 13 bases of the junction unmatched. In nucleotides, the CDR3 is TGTGCCAGCAAACCATGGACAGGGCGAGGGAACACTGAAGCTTTCTTT. Translating gives CASKPWTGRGNTEAFF.

Comments on this clone: The sample carries other DNA sequences with the same CDR3. The chain uses TRBV7-6 and TRBJ1-2; possibly TRBD1 for D (6 bases). The germline V gene encodes CDR1 SGHVS and CDR2 FNYEAQ. Trimming removed 6 bases at V and 2 bases at J, with 10 bases between. This CDR3 comprises 13 residues. CDR3 sequence reads: CASSPTGNYGYTF. In DNA, the CDR3 is TGTGCCAGCAGTCCTACAGGGAACTATGGCTACACCTTC.

This clone has a count of ten or more. This chain connects TRBV30 to TRBJ1-6; D is perhaps TRBD1 (5 bases). The CDR3 is 13 amino acids. The germline V gene has CDR1 GTSNPN and CDR2 SVGIG (reference sequence). Trimming removed 2 bases at V and 6 bases at J, with 8 bases between. The chain's CDR3 is CAWSTGGNSPLHF. As DNA, the CDR3 is TGTGCCTGGAGTACCGGGGGTAATTCACCCCTCCACTTT.

This clone appeared a few times. J is TRBJ2-7 and V is TRBV27; the D gene is possibly TRBD2 (6 bases). Between the trimmed V and J ends, which lost 3 bases and 2 bases, there was a span of 14 bases. Germline V CDR1 and CDR2: MNHEY, SMNVEV (reference sequence). The CDR3 has 15 amino acids. As DNA, the CDR3 is TGTGCCAGCAGTTTGTTGGCGGGACCCGCCTACGAGCAGTACTTC. Encoded protein: CASSLLAGPAYEQYF.

The chain combines TRBV13 with TRBJ2-3; 10 nucleotides align to TRBD2. V lost 5 bases to trimming and J lost 2 bases; unmatched junction nucleotides: 13. The CDR3 length is 18 residues. Germline V gene lookup returns CDR1 PRHDT and CDR2 FYEKMQ (reference sequence). This CDR3 is CASSPRVAGGTYTDTQYF. The DNA for the CDR3 is TGTGCCAGCAGCCCCAGGGTAGCGGGGGGCACGTACACAGATACGCAGTATTTT.

J is TRBJ1-5 and V is TRBV6-6; 9 bases agree with TRBD1. Losses at the gene ends were 2 bases for V and 5 bases for J; bases not matched to a gene: 1. The V gene's germline CDR1 is MNHNY and CDR2 SVGAGI (reference sequence). CDR3 length equals 14 residues. CDR3 DNA: TGTGCCAGCAGTTACCGGGACAGGGATCAGCCCCAGCATTTT. This sequence encodes CASSYRDRDQPQHF.

The genes are TRBV14 and TRBJ1-3, with 7 bases identical to TRBD1. CDR1 and CDR2 (germline): SGHDN, FVKESK. The length of the CDR3 is 16 residues. The junction had 5 bases not matched to a gene; V was cut back by 3 bases and J by 0 bases. For the CDR3, the DNA is TGTGCCAGCAGCCACCCAGGGACAGACTCTGGAAACACCATATATTTT. Translating it yields CASSHPGTDSGNTIYF. Full variable domain (missing parts from reference TRBV14 and TRBJ1-3): EAGVTQFPSHSVIEKGQTVTLRCDPISGHDNLYWYRRVMGKEIKFLLHFVKESKQDESGMPNNRFLAERTGGTYSTLKVQPAELEDSGVYFCASSHPGTDSGNTIYFGEGSWLTVV.

The chain couples TRBV5-4 to TRBJ1-2; 9 bases are a match to TRBD1. J gave up 2 bases and V 5 bases, and 4 bases lay outside the gene matches. In germline, CDR1 is SGHNT, CDR2 YYREEE (reference sequence). This CDR3 is 14 amino acids long. Here the CDR3 DNA reads TGTGCCAGCAGGCGACAGGGGGGAAACTATGGCTACACCTTC. This sequence encodes CASRRQGGNYGYTF.

The chain has TRBV5-4 and TRBJ2-5; 11 nucleotides agree with TRBD1. V shed 4 bases and J 5 bases; nucleotides not matched to a gene: 7. Germline assignment: CDR1 SGHNT and CDR2 YYREEE (reference sequence). The CDR3 consists of 15 residues. This CDR3 is CASSQDRGRLETQYF. Here the CDR3 DNA reads TGTGCCAGCAGCCAGGACAGGGGGCGTTTGGAGACCCAGTACTTC.

CDR3 bases: TGTGCCAGCAGCCAAGTTCAGGACTATGGCTACACCTTC. Protein product: CASSQVQDYGYTF. The chain couples TRBV3-1 (or the pseudogene TRBV3-2) to TRBJ1-2; D is undetermined. The CDR3 extends over 13 amino acids. Germline-derived CDR1 and CDR2 are LGHDT and YNNKEL (reference sequence). V lost 1 base and J lost 3, with 6 bases in between.

The gene calls are TRBV5-1 and TRBJ2-6, with 9 nucleotides matching TRBD1. There are 18 residues in the CDR3. Germline-derived CDR1 and CDR2 are SGHRS and YFSETQ. V was pared by 0 bases and J by 2 bases, with 6 bases of the junction left unmatched. CDR3 nucleotides: TGCGCCAGCAGCTTGGTTTCGGGACAGGGTACTGGGGCCAACGTCCTGACTTTC. Protein sequence: CASSLVSGQGTGANVLTF.

V is TRBV4-3 and J is TRBJ1-4; TRBD1 matches 7 bases. The CDR3 has 16 amino acids. Germline values: CDR1 LGHNA, CDR2 YSLEER. J lost 0 bases, V lost 2 bases, and 3 bases had no gene match. The CDR3 DNA reads TGCGCCAGCAGCCAAACCGGGACAGCAACTAATGAAAAACTGTTTTTT. Translated, it gives CASSQTGTATNEKLFF.

This clone has more than one count but fewer than ten. At the DNA level, this CDR3 is encoded by other sequences in the same sample as well. In DNA form, the CDR3 reads TGCGCCAGCAGCTCGGGGGACAGTTACAATGAGCAGTTCTTC. It is translated as CASSSGDSYNEQFF. The gene calls are TRBV5-1 and TRBJ2-1; TRBD1 is a possible D gene (7 bases). Trimming cost V 3 bases and J 4 bases, with 11 bases left between them. Per the germline V gene, CDR1 is SGHRS and CDR2 is YFSETQ. The CDR3 extends over 14 amino acids.

The chain recombines TRBV14 with TRBJ1-1; no reliable D call. CDR3 length: 14 amino acids. Trimming cost V 4 bases and J 4 bases, with 13 bases left between them. CDR1 and CDR2 from the germline V gene are SGHDN and FVKESK. CDR3 loop: CASSPQKFGTEAFF. The CDR3 DNA is TGTGCCAGCAGCCCGCAGAAGTTTGGCACTGAAGCTTTCTTT.

The count of this clone is one. The chain is built from TRBV3-1 (or the pseudogene TRBV3-2) and TRBJ2-1; the match to TRBD2 covers 11 bases. Germline loops: CDR1 LGHDT, CDR2 YNNKEL (reference sequence). Trimming cost V 1 base and J 7 bases; bases outside gene matches: 9. The CDR3 sequence is 17 residues long. The chain's CDR3 is CASSQGASGGPRNEQFF. The CDR3 nucleotides are TGTGCCAGCAGCCAAGGAGCTAGCGGGGGGCCACGGAATGAGCAGTTCTTC.

The chain recombines TRBV14 with TRBJ2-7; tentative D call: TRBD1 (6 bases). The ends were cut back, 4 bases at V and 2 bases at J, with 15 bases in the middle. Germline assignment: CDR1 SGHDN and CDR2 FVKESK. CDR3 size: 15 residues. The CDR3 spells CASSPGVRTAYEQYF. CDR3 DNA: TGTGCCAGCAGCCCCGGGGTCCGGACAGCCTACGAGCAGTACTTC.

V and J are TRBV2 and TRBJ1-6; D remains unclear. Trimming removed 7 bases from V and 7 bases from J, with 11 bases in between. Per the germline V gene, CDR1 is SNHLY and CDR2 is FYNNEI. This CDR3 region has 13 residues. CDR3 region: CASIGLPNSPLHF. The CDR3, as DNA: TGTGCCAGCATAGGACTACCAAATTCACCCCTCCACTTT.

The chain recombines TRBV10-3 with TRBJ2-2; 7 bases are shared with TRBD1. CDR1 is ENHRY, CDR2 SYGVKD, per germline. V shed 6 bases and J 5 bases; nucleotides not matched to a gene: 12. This CDR3 comprises 16 residues. The CDR3 region is CAIRQGLEWGTGELFF. CDR3 bases: TGTGCCATCAGACAGGGGCTCGAGTGGGGAACCGGGGAGCTGTTTTTT.

In DNA, the CDR3 is TGTGCCAGCAGCGGAAGGACTAGCGGGGTGCTAGATACGCAGTATTTT. Amino acids: CASSGRTSGVLDTQYF. The rearrangement uses TRBV9 and TRBJ2-3, with TRBD2 matching 12 bases. The trim removed 3 bases at V and 5 bases at J, leaving 7 bases unmatched. Germline V lookup: CDR1 SGDLS, CDR2 YYNGEE. The CDR3 has 16 residues.

Only a few counts were recorded for this clone. The chain recombines TRBV7-9 with TRBJ1-2; 9 positions match TRBD1. The CDR3 length is 15 residues. Germline values: CDR1 SEHNR, CDR2 FQNEAQ (reference sequence). V shed 5 bases, J shed 0 bases, and the junction held 4 bases outside the gene matches. The DNA for the CDR3 is TGTGCCAGCAGCGAACAGGGGGCGCCTAACTATGGCTACACCTTC. Its protein product is CASSEQGAPNYGYTF.

This clone has just a few counts. V gene TRBV25-1 combines with J gene TRBJ2-2, with D possibly matching TRBD1 (6 bases). In germline, CDR1 is MGHDK, CDR2 SYGVNS. Deletions cut 6 bases from V and 1 base from J, with 12 bases between. The CDR3 is 15 residues long. CDR3: CASSGQLGNTGELFF. CDR3 nucleotides: TGTGCCAGCAGCGGACAGCTGGGGAACACCGGGGAGCTGTTTTTT.

The genes are TRBV10-2 and TRBJ1-4; D may be TRBD1 (6 bases). The CDR3 is 14 residues long. Germline V lookup: CDR1 WSHSY, CDR2 SAAADI. Trimming pared 6 bases from V and 4 bases from J, leaving 12 bases between. CDR3 in amino acids: CASRKGGSNEKLFF. The CDR3 DNA reads TGCGCCAGCAGAAAGGGGGGGAGTAATGAAAAACTGTTTTTT.